The clone carrying this T cell receptor beta chain was counted only a few times. Its cognate antigen is unknown. The data derive from a study of T cell repertoires in cytomegalovirus infection. Overall study: It was the public TCR beta signatures that indicated both CMV infection and matching HLA type.

Overall study results and limits: CMV-specific TCR beta clonotypes restricted by HLA-C dominated the ex vivo response.

One entry per CDR3 protein, called by TCRdb with MiXCR from the reads. The sample lists about 480,000 distinct CDR3 sequences, 25% to 35% occurring once. CDR3 length: 13 residues. Germline CDR1 reads SEHNR; CDR2 reads FQNEAQ (reference sequence). Trimming cost V 5 bases and J 6 bases, with 12 bases left between them. The chain uses TRBV7-9 and TRBJ2-3; weak D call: TRBD2 (5 bases). This TCR was sampled from a human donor in good health (CMV status not recorded). Some clones in this sample may be carry-over from other donors' samples. The sample consisted of cultured PBMCs, taken from culture after CMV antigen stimulation. The chain's CDR3 is CASSVTGYDTQYF. For the CDR3, the DNA is TGTGCCAGCAGCGTTACGGGGTACGATACGCAGTATTTT.